This is a list of T cell receptor beta chains from one sample in a study of beta chain features in type 1 diabetes. Only in-frame clones appear in the TCRdb table, and some are missing; sequencing was by immunoSEQ multiplex PCR. Seen here are about 350,000 clones, around 20% observed once, and the top ten hold roughly 0.045%. The sequencing sample was made of naive CD4+ T cells from blood. The receptors were gathered from a woman aged 18-29 years in good health. CDR3s include the opening cysteine and the closing phenylalanine or tryptophan. The D gene is left open where the match is weak. Size is stated for part of the rows, as once, few or many counts, or as a class when the clone is expanded.

j_call: TRBJ2-1
v_call: TRBV7-2
d_call: TRBD2
clone_size: few
cdr3_nt: TGTGCCAGCACCCGGACTAGCGGGAGTAGTGAGCAGTTCTTC
cdr3_aa: CASTRTSGSSEQFF

j_call: TRBJ2-1
v_call: TRBV30
d_call: -
clone_size: few
cdr3_nt: TGTGCCTGGAGTTCGGGGAGCTCCTACAATGAGCAGTTCTTC
cdr3_aa: CAWSSGSSYNEQFF

j_call: TRBJ2-3
v_call: TRBV29-1
d_call: -
clone_size: -
cdr3_nt: TGCAGCGTTGGAGTGGGAGCCCCAGATACGCAGTATTTT
cdr3_aa: CSVGVGAPDTQYF

j_call: TRBJ1-1
v_call: TRBV2
d_call: -
clone_size: -
cdr3_nt: TGTGCCAGCCTTGAAGGCGGTCTACTGAACACTGAAGCTTTCTTT
cdr3_aa: CASLEGGLLNTEAFF

j_call: TRBJ2-2
v_call: TRBV4-3
d_call: -
clone_size: -
cdr3_nt: TGCGCCAGCAGCCAAGATATGGGGGGTGGCGGGGAGCTGTTTTTT
cdr3_aa: CASSQDMGGGGELFF

j_call: TRBJ2-1
v_call: TRBV29-1
d_call: -
clone_size: few
cdr3_nt: TGCAGCGTTGATGCGGGATCCTACAATGAGCAGTTCTTC
cdr3_aa: CSVDAGSYNEQFF

j_call: TRBJ1-2
v_call: TRBV4-1
d_call: -
clone_size: -
cdr3_nt: TGCGCCAGCAGCCAAGTTTCACCAGTGCTCTATGGCTACACCTTC
cdr3_aa: CASSQVSPVLYGYTF

j_call: TRBJ1-2
v_call: TRBV5-4
d_call: TRBD1
clone_size: -
cdr3_nt: TGTGCCAGCAGTTCCTCACAGGGGAACTATGGCTACACCTTC
cdr3_aa: CASSSSQGNYGYTF

j_call: TRBJ2-3
v_call: TRBV6-1
d_call: TRBD2
clone_size: -
cdr3_nt: TGTGCCAGCAGGAGACTAGCGGGAGAAGCAGATACGCAGTATTTT
cdr3_aa: CASRRLAGEADTQYF

j_call: TRBJ2-3
v_call: TRBV19
d_call: TRBD2
clone_size: -
cdr3_nt: TGTGCCAGTAGTAGCGGTGGCGGGAGGCCCGATACGCAGTATTTT
cdr3_aa: CASSSGGGRPDTQYF

j_call: TRBJ2-1
v_call: TRBV12-5
d_call: -
clone_size: -
cdr3_nt: TGTGCTAGTGGTTTGCCGGGGGGCGGTGAGCAGTTCTTC
cdr3_aa: CASGLPGGGEQFF

j_call: TRBJ2-3
v_call: TRBV7-9
d_call: TRBD2
clone_size: -
cdr3_nt: TGTGCCAGCAGCTGGGGTAGCGGGGATACGCAGTATTTT
cdr3_aa: CASSWGSGDTQYF

j_call: TRBJ2-5
v_call: TRBV7-9
d_call: -
clone_size: few
cdr3_nt: TGTGCCAGCACCATTGTCCGGGACTCACAAGAGACCCAGTACTTC
cdr3_aa: CASTIVRDSQETQYF

j_call: TRBJ1-2
v_call: TRBV30
d_call: -
clone_size: -
cdr3_nt: TGTGCCTGGAGTGTACTCTCAGGAAATGGCTACACCTTC
cdr3_aa: CAWSVLSGNGYTF

j_call: TRBJ2-1
v_call: TRBV4-3
d_call: -
clone_size: once
cdr3_nt: TGCGCCAGCAGCCCCGGGGGTTCGGGAAATGAGCAGTTCTTC
cdr3_aa: CASSPGGSGNEQFF

j_call: TRBJ1-5
v_call: TRBV7-8
d_call: -
clone_size: -
cdr3_nt: TGTGCCAGCAGCTTCGAGTATGGCAATCAGCCCCAGCATTTT
cdr3_aa: CASSFEYGNQPQHF

j_call: TRBJ2-1
v_call: TRBV28
d_call: -
clone_size: -
cdr3_nt: TGTGCCAGCAGGACTCCCGACAGATACAATGAGCAGTTCTTC
cdr3_aa: CASRTPDRYNEQFF

j_call: TRBJ1-1
v_call: TRBV30
d_call: TRBD1
clone_size: -
cdr3_nt: TGTGCCTGGAGTACTGACAGGGGGACGACTGAAGCTTTCTTT
cdr3_aa: CAWSTDRGTTEAFF

j_call: TRBJ2-1
v_call: TRBV4-1
d_call: TRBD2
clone_size: -
cdr3_nt: TGCGCCAGCAGCTTAAATGGCGCGGGAGGGTTAAATGAGCAGTTCTTC
cdr3_aa: CASSLNGAGGLNEQFF

j_call: TRBJ2-7
v_call: TRBV18
d_call: -
clone_size: -
cdr3_nt: TGTGCCAGCTCATCCCTCTCCTACGAGCAGTACTTC
cdr3_aa: CASSSLSYEQYF

j_call: TRBJ2-7
v_call: TRBV7-2
d_call: -
clone_size: few
cdr3_nt: TGTGCCAGCAGCTTAGGAGGAAGATTAAGCTCCTACGAGCAGTACTTC
cdr3_aa: CASSLGGRLSSYEQYF

j_call: TRBJ2-1
v_call: TRBV7-2
d_call: -
clone_size: few
cdr3_nt: TGTGCCAGCAGCCAGGGGGGTCCCATATATGAGCAGTTCTTC
cdr3_aa: CASSQGGPIYEQFF

j_call: TRBJ2-2
v_call: TRBV4-2
d_call: TRBD1
clone_size: few
cdr3_nt: TGTGCCAGCAGCCCCCCAGGAGAGGGGGCGACGACCGGGGAGCTGTTTTTT
cdr3_aa: CASSPPGEGATTGELFF

j_call: TRBJ2-7
v_call: TRBV29-1
d_call: -
clone_size: -
cdr3_nt: TGCAGCGTTTACAAAGGACAGAGCTCCTACGAGCAGTACTTC
cdr3_aa: CSVYKGQSSYEQYF

j_call: TRBJ2-5
v_call: TRBV2
d_call: TRBD1
clone_size: few
cdr3_nt: TGTGCCAGCAATGCGCAGGGGGTCCGAGAGACCCAGTACTTC
cdr3_aa: CASNAQGVRETQYF

j_call: TRBJ2-7
v_call: TRBV4-2
d_call: TRBD2
clone_size: -
cdr3_nt: TGTGCCAGCAGCCAAGATCGAGGGCGGGGGGTTACCTACGAGCAGTACTTC
cdr3_aa: CASSQDRGRGVTYEQYF

j_call: TRBJ2-1
v_call: TRBV5-1
d_call: TRBD2
clone_size: few
cdr3_nt: TGCGCCAGCAGCTTGGGGGGCGGGAGCATGCCCAATGAGCAGTTCTTC
cdr3_aa: CASSLGGGSMPNEQFF

j_call: TRBJ2-7
v_call: TRBV7-9
d_call: -
clone_size: few
cdr3_nt: TGTGCCAGTAAGACAGGCCCAAGGGGAGAGCAGTACTTC
cdr3_aa: CASKTGPRGEQYF

j_call: TRBJ1-6
v_call: TRBV30
d_call: -
clone_size: -
cdr3_nt: TGTGCCTGGAGTGTACGGTTCGGCCTCCACTTT
cdr3_aa: CAWSVRFGLHF

j_call: TRBJ2-1
v_call: TRBV29-1
d_call: TRBD1
clone_size: few
cdr3_nt: TGCAGCGCACGGGACAGATCCTACAATGAGCAGTTCTTC
cdr3_aa: CSARDRSYNEQFF

j_call: TRBJ1-1
v_call: TRBV29-1
d_call: -
clone_size: -
cdr3_nt: TGCAGCGTTGTTCCGGACACTGAAGCTTTCTTT
cdr3_aa: CSVVPDTEAFF

j_call: TRBJ2-5
v_call: TRBV25-1
d_call: -
clone_size: few
cdr3_nt: TGTGCCAGCAGTGAATACAGGGATTCAGAGACCCAGTACTTC
cdr3_aa: CASSEYRDSETQYF

j_call: TRBJ2-2
v_call: TRBV9
d_call: -
clone_size: -
cdr3_nt: TGTGCCAGCAGCGTAGAGTCGCGGAACACCGGGGAGCTGTTTTTT
cdr3_aa: CASSVESRNTGELFF

j_call: TRBJ1-4
v_call: TRBV7-8
d_call: -
clone_size: few
cdr3_nt: TGTGCCAGCGGAAGGGCAGGGCGGATTGCCCCTCCTACACTGTTTTTT
cdr3_aa: CASGRAGRIAPPTLFF

j_call: TRBJ2-5
v_call: TRBV5-1
d_call: -
clone_size: -
cdr3_nt: TGCGCCAGCAGCCCCGGGTCAGTGGCAGAGACCCAGTACTTC
cdr3_aa: CASSPGSVAETQYF

j_call: TRBJ2-7
v_call: TRBV4-1
d_call: -
clone_size: few
cdr3_nt: TGCGCCAGCAGCCGCGTGGGACTTGTACTAAACGAGCAGTACTTC
cdr3_aa: CASSRVGLVLNEQYF

j_call: TRBJ2-1
v_call: TRBV5-1
d_call: TRBD2
clone_size: few
cdr3_nt: TGCGCCAGCAGCTTGGAAGGCGGGAGGGCAGATGAGCAGTTCTTC
cdr3_aa: CASSLEGGRADEQFF

j_call: TRBJ2-5
v_call: TRBV6-6
d_call: -
clone_size: few
cdr3_nt: TGTGCCACCGGCGGGGAGACCCAGTACTTC
cdr3_aa: CATGGETQYF

j_call: TRBJ1-1
v_call: TRBV4-2
d_call: -
clone_size: -
cdr3_nt: TGTGCCAGCAGCCTGTATCCCGGGACAACTGAAGCTTTCTTT
cdr3_aa: CASSLYPGTTEAFF

j_call: TRBJ1-5
v_call: TRBV2
d_call: -
clone_size: few
cdr3_nt: TGTGCCAGCAGACAGGGAAATCAGCCCCAGCATTTT
cdr3_aa: CASRQGNQPQHF

j_call: TRBJ2-7
v_call: TRBV7-9
d_call: TRBD2
clone_size: -
cdr3_nt: TGTGCCAGCAGCTCCCCCGGGACTAGCTGGAGGTTTGGGGAGCAGTACTTC
cdr3_aa: CASSSPGTSWRFGEQYF

j_call: TRBJ2-3
v_call: TRBV9
d_call: TRBD1
clone_size: -
cdr3_nt: TGTGCCAGCAGCCCTCGACAGGGGTGGTCAGATACGCAGTATTTT
cdr3_aa: CASSPRQGWSDTQYF

j_call: TRBJ2-7
v_call: TRBV6-5
d_call: TRBD2
clone_size: -
cdr3_nt: TGTGCCAGCAGTTATGAGAGCTGGGCGGGAGTAAGCGAGCAGTACTTC
cdr3_aa: CASSYESWAGVSEQYF

j_call: TRBJ2-1
v_call: TRBV11-2
d_call: TRBD2
clone_size: few
cdr3_nt: TGTGCCAGCAGCCATCGACTAGCGGGGCACAATGAGCAGTTCTTC
cdr3_aa: CASSHRLAGHNEQFF

j_call: TRBJ1-4
v_call: TRBV29-1
d_call: TRBD1
clone_size: -
cdr3_nt: TGCAGCGTTCTTTACAGGGGGCGTCGTGAAAAACTGTTTTTT
cdr3_aa: CSVLYRGRREKLFF

j_call: TRBJ2-5
v_call: TRBV19
d_call: TRBD2
clone_size: -
cdr3_nt: TGTGCAACTAGCGGGGCGTACCAAGAGACCCAGTACTTC
cdr3_aa: CATSGAYQETQYF

j_call: TRBJ2-7
v_call: TRBV30
d_call: -
clone_size: -
cdr3_nt: TGTGCCTGGTCTCGGAGGGGTCTCTACGAGCAGTACTTC
cdr3_aa: CAWSRRGLYEQYF

j_call: TRBJ2-1
v_call: TRBV9
d_call: TRBD2
clone_size: -
cdr3_nt: TGTGCCAGCAGCGTAAGGGAGGGGTCCTACAATGAGCAGTTCTTC
cdr3_aa: CASSVREGSYNEQFF

j_call: TRBJ1-6
v_call: TRBV30
d_call: TRBD1
clone_size: -
cdr3_nt: TGTGCCTGGAGTGGAAGAGGGACAGGGAAGTCACCCCTCCACTTT
cdr3_aa: CAWSGRGTGKSPLHF

j_call: TRBJ1-5
v_call: TRBV6-6
d_call: TRBD1
clone_size: -
cdr3_nt: TGTGCCAGCAGTCACAGGGGACAGGGGAATCAGCCCCAGCATTTT
cdr3_aa: CASSHRGQGNQPQHF

j_call: TRBJ1-4
v_call: TRBV19
d_call: -
clone_size: few
cdr3_nt: TGTGCCAGTAGTAGAGCAGGAGGTAATGAAAAACTGTTTTTT
cdr3_aa: CASSRAGGNEKLFF

j_call: TRBJ2-3
v_call: TRBV9
d_call: TRBD2
clone_size: few
cdr3_nt: TGTGCCAGCAGTTTCCTAGCGGGGGGCACAGATACGCAGTATTTT
cdr3_aa: CASSFLAGGTDTQYF

j_call: TRBJ2-3
v_call: TRBV9
d_call: TRBD2
clone_size: -
cdr3_nt: TGTGCCAGCAGCGTAGCTAGCGGGGTAACAGATACGCAGTATTTT
cdr3_aa: CASSVASGVTDTQYF

j_call: TRBJ1-4
v_call: TRBV7-2
d_call: TRBD1
clone_size: few
cdr3_nt: TGTGCCAGCAGTCCGGGACAGGGTGAGGAAAAACTGTTTTTT
cdr3_aa: CASSPGQGEEKLFF

j_call: TRBJ1-2
v_call: TRBV5-4
d_call: -
clone_size: -
cdr3_nt: TGTGCCAGCAGCCCCTCCGGGAACTATGGCTACACCTTC
cdr3_aa: CASSPSGNYGYTF